The 26 T cell receptor beta chains given below trace back to one sample, sequenced in a study of T cells after yellow fever vaccination. TCRdb re-called the 5' RACE reads through MiXCR, storing one row per CDR3 protein. This sample has a few hundred thousand distinct CDR3 sequences; about 12% occur once, and the top ten carry roughly 3%. Sequencing used CD4+ T cells sorted from PBMCs, obtained 15 days after the yellow fever booster vaccination. The origin of the receptors is a man aged 18 to 30 who received the YFV17D yellow fever vaccine.

In this sample, this clonotype turned up a few times. The chain combines TRBV5-8 with TRBJ1-6; D ambiguous. In germline, CDR1 is SGHTS, CDR2 YDEGEE. This CDR3 is 10 amino acids long. Trimming removed 0 bases at V and 12 bases at J, with 1 base between. Here the CDR3 DNA reads TGTGCCAGCAGCTTGGGACCCCTCCACTTT. This codes for CASSLGPLHF.

This clonotype was observed a handful of times. This chain uses TRBV12-3 or TRBV12-4 with TRBJ1-4; maybe TRBD1 (6 bases). Trimming took off 3 bases at V and 6 bases at J, with 11 bases between the two ends. The length of the CDR3 is 14 residues. The CDR3 DNA is TGTGCCAGCAGTTTTGGGGGGCGACATGAAAAACTGTTTTTT. Translated, it gives CASSFGGRHEKLFF.

The chain is built from TRBV9 and TRBJ1-6; D is unclear. The CDR3 has 12 amino acids. Looked up from germline, CDR1 is SGDLS and CDR2 is YYNGEE. V shed 4 bases and J shed 10 bases, with 9 bases lying between them. The CDR3 DNA sequence: TGTGCCAGCAGCCCCCTCGGGTCACCCCTCCACTTT. This encodes CASSPLGSPLHF.

The V and J genes are TRBV29-1 and TRBJ2-3; D remains ambiguous. The CDR3 contains 15 residues. Germline V gene lookup returns CDR1 SQVTM and CDR2 ANQGSEA. V gave up 3 bases and J gave up 2 bases, with 15 bases separating them. The DNA for the CDR3 is TGCAGCGTTGATAGACGGAAAGGCTCCACAGATACGCAGTATTTT. It specifies CSVDRRKGSTDTQYF.

This clonotype turned up a few times. The CDR3 DNA sequence: TGTGCCAGCAGCTCCAAACTAGCGGGGGCTCACTACGAGCAGTACGTC. Protein sequence: CASSSKLAGAHYEQYV. The chain has TRBV7-6 and TRBJ2-7; TRBD2 agrees at 11 bases. Germline V lookup: CDR1 SGHVS, CDR2 FNYEAQ. With 4 bases clipped from V and 3 bases from J, the junction kept 8 bases outside the gene matches. The CDR3 is made up of 16 amino acids.

The sample holds a few counts of this clonotype. CDR3: CASGRDIMNTEAFF. The DNA for the CDR3 is TGTGCCAGCGGAAGGGATATTATGAACACTGAAGCTTTCTTT. The chain carries TRBV2 and TRBJ1-1; no reliable D call. V was shortened by 8 bases and J by 0 bases, with 13 bases between the two germline ends. There are 14 residues in the CDR3. Germline values: CDR1 SNHLY, CDR2 FYNNEI.

This clonotype was recorded at least ten times. The CDR3 nucleotides are TGCGCCAGCAGCTTGCCCCATAACTATGGCTACACCTTC. It yields the protein CASSLPHNYGYTF. This sequence joins TRBV5-1 and TRBJ1-2; D unclear. This CDR3 is 13 amino acids long. With 1 base removed from V and 1 base from J, the gap between germline ends came to 5 bases. Germline CDR1 is SGHRS and CDR2 is YFSETQ.

This clonotype was seen a few times. The V call is TRBV5-4, the J call TRBJ2-3, with 8 nucleotides matching TRBD2. Trimming took 5 bases from V and 6 from J; bases not matched to a gene: 11. Germline lookup yields CDR1 SGHNT and CDR2 YYREEE (reference sequence). The CDR3 extends over 15 amino acids. This CDR3 is CASRRSGTRFDTQYF. The CDR3 DNA sequence: TGTGCCAGCAGGCGATCCGGGACTAGGTTTGATACGCAGTATTTT.

This clonotype was seen a few times. The CDR3 coding sequence is TGCGCCAGCAGGCAGGGTGAACTTAAAGAGACCCAGTACTTC. It translates to CASRQGELKETQYF. The rearrangement links TRBV5-1 to TRBJ2-5, with D possibly TRBD1 on 5 matching bases. Trimming took off 5 bases at V and 3 bases at J, with 14 bases between the two ends. Germline V gives CDR1 SGHRS, CDR2 YFSETQ. The CDR3 length is 14 residues.

The chain carries TRBV7-9 and TRBJ2-2, with 10 bases fitting TRBD1. The CDR3 extends over 19 amino acids. The junction had 12 bases not matched to a gene; V was cut back by 5 bases and J by 0 bases. Germline assignment: CDR1 SEHNR and CDR2 FQNEAQ (reference sequence). The CDR3 sequence is CASSGIRDRGISNTGELFF. In DNA form, the CDR3 reads TGTGCCAGCAGCGGGATCCGGGACAGGGGCATTTCGAACACCGGGGAGCTGTTTTTT.

V and J are TRBV19 and TRBJ2-3, with TRBD1 identical over 8 bases. CDR3 size: 14 residues. CDR1 is LNHDA, CDR2 SQIVND, per germline (reference sequence). After removal of 6 bases from V and 2 bases from J, the junction contained 4 bases not matched to a gene. The CDR3 loop reads CASRHQGATDTQYF. CDR3 DNA sequence: TGTGCCAGTAGGCACCAGGGGGCCACAGATACGCAGTATTTT.

Only a few counts were recorded for this clonotype. V usage is TRBV6-6 and J usage is TRBJ2-6; D is perhaps TRBD1 (5 bases). The CDR3 consists of 16 residues. CDR1 and CDR2 from the germline V gene are MNHNY and SVGAGI (reference sequence). V dropped 2 bases and J dropped 2 bases, with 10 bases sitting between them. CDR3 DNA: TGTGCCAGCAGTTACGGGGAACAGGCTGGGGCCAACGTCCTGACTTTC. Protein product: CASSYGEQAGANVLTF.

This clonotype was counted many times. The rearrangement uses TRBV24-1 and TRBJ2-1; 11 positions match TRBD2. The germline gives CDR1 KGHDR, CDR2 SFDVKD. This CDR3 comprises 18 residues. J was trimmed by 0 bases and V by 8 bases; bases with no gene match: 11. In DNA form, the CDR3 reads TGTGCCACCATGGGGGCTAGCGGGGGGCCCAGCTCCTACAATGAGCAGTTCTTC. This encodes CATMGASGGPSSYNEQFF.

This clonotype was seen a few times. The rearrangement uses TRBV4-1 and TRBJ2-7; D possibly matches TRBD1 or TRBD2 (5 bases each). CDR3 length: 14 residues. Germline V gives CDR1 MGHRA, CDR2 YSYEKL. With 4 bases removed from V and 2 bases from J, the gap between germline ends came to 12 bases. The CDR3 loop is CASSRQREAYEQYF. CDR3 nucleotide sequence: TGCGCCAGCAGCCGACAGAGGGAAGCCTACGAGCAGTACTTC.

This clonotype was seen ten or more times. J is TRBJ1-1 and V is TRBV20-1; D gene uncertain. Trimming left V 2 bases short and J 4 bases short, with 8 bases between. Germline CDR1 is DFQATT and CDR2 is SNEGSKA (reference sequence). CDR3 length: 12 residues. CDR3 protein: CSARILSTEAFF. CDR3 DNA: TGCAGTGCTAGAATTTTGAGCACTGAAGCTTTCTTT.

This clonotype showed up just a few times. The V and J genes are TRBV6-1 and TRBJ1-1; D is uncertain. With 1 base removed from V and 5 bases from J, the gap between germline ends came to 5 bases. Germline V gene lookup returns CDR1 MNHNS and CDR2 SASEGT. This CDR3 comprises 12 residues. The CDR3 DNA is TGTGCCAGCAGTGAAGTTTATACTGAAGCTTTCTTT. Amino acids: CASSEVYTEAFF.

The chain couples TRBV10-3 to TRBJ2-5; D uncertain. This CDR3 region has 13 residues. Germline CDR1 is ENHRY and CDR2 is SYGVKD. The V end was cut by 7 bases, the J end by 2 bases, with 11 bases between. The CDR3 coding sequence is TGTGCCATCACCCCAGGCGTTCAAGAGACCCAGTACTTC. This codes for CAITPGVQETQYF.

There are many counts of this clonotype. The rearrangement uses TRBV6-5 and TRBJ2-5, with D possibly being TRBD1 (7 bases). The CDR3 covers 18 residues. Trimming cost V 0 bases and J 5 bases, with 22 bases left between them. Per the germline V gene, CDR1 is MNHEY and CDR2 is SVGAGI. The CDR3 is CASSYSNPAGGIKETQYF. CDR3 DNA sequence: TGTGCCAGCAGTTACTCGAATCCGGCAGGGGGGATTAAGGAGACCCAGTACTTC.

J is TRBJ1-2 and V is TRBV7-2; the D gene is possibly TRBD1 (6 bases). Looked up from germline, CDR1 is SGHTA and CDR2 is FQGNSA. V was pared by 1 base and J by 4 bases, with 19 bases between. The CDR3 runs to 17 residues. The CDR3 bases are TGTGCCAGCAGCTTAGTTCCGCTAGGACAGCCTTCCTATGGCTACACCTTC. It translates to CASSLVPLGQPSYGYTF.

This clonotype turned up a few times. The chain combines TRBV5-1 with TRBJ2-6; D might be TRBD2 (6 bases). This CDR3 has 18 amino acids. Germline CDR1 reads SGHRS; CDR2 reads YFSETQ. Trimming left V 4 bases short and J 0 bases short, with 17 bases between. The CDR3 region has the DNA TGCGCCAGCAGCCTGTCGGGACTCCACGTCTCTGGGGCCAACGTCCTGACTTTC. Translating it yields CASSLSGLHVSGANVLTF.

The gene calls are TRBV20-1 and TRBJ2-5, with 7 bases matching TRBD2. The CDR3 consists of 14 residues. V dropped 5 bases and J dropped 0; count of bases not matched to a gene: 6. Germline V gene sequence: CDR1 DFQATT, CDR2 SNEGSKA (reference sequence). The CDR3 DNA is TGCAGTGCTGCGGGACTAACGTACCAAGAGACCCAGTACTTC. Protein product: CSAAGLTYQETQYF.

This clonotype was counted ten times or more. This chain connects TRBV5-6 to TRBJ2-2; D perhaps matches TRBD1 (5 bases). The CDR3 loop spans 14 amino acids. V lost 2 bases and J lost 6, with 11 bases in between. Germline CDR1 SGHDT, CDR2 YYEEEE. The CDR3 DNA reads TGTGCCAGCAGCTTCCCGCAGGGCCCCGGGGAGCTGTTTTTT. Amino acids: CASSFPQGPGELFF.

This clonotype was counted a few times. The chain has TRBV7-2 and TRBJ2-7; no definite D call. This CDR3 comprises 14 residues. V was trimmed by 1 base and J by 6 bases, leaving 13 bases between them. The germline CDR1 and CDR2 sequences are SGHTA and FQGNSA. The CDR3 coding sequence is TGTGCCAGCAGCTTAGTTACGGCCCCCGCCGAGCAGTACTTC. Encoded protein: CASSLVTAPAEQYF.

The chain uses TRBV9 and TRBJ2-7; D unclear. The germline V gene encodes CDR1 SGDLS and CDR2 YYNGEE. V was pared by 2 bases and J by 3 bases, with 12 bases between. This CDR3 is 14 amino acids long. CDR3 sequence reads: CASSVRTAGYEQYV. The CDR3 DNA is TGTGCCAGCAGCGTCCGGACGGCCGGCTACGAGCAGTACGTC.

The CDR3 here is CASSGTRNEQFF. The CDR3 coding sequence is TGTGCCAGCAGCGGGACTCGCAATGAGCAGTTCTTC. V and J are TRBV7-3 and TRBJ2-1, with a weak D call TRBD2 (6 bases). V dropped 5 bases and J dropped 6 bases, with 8 bases sitting between them. CDR3 length: 12 amino acids. Germline V gene sequence: CDR1 SGHTA, CDR2 FQGTGA.

The chain employs TRBV4-3 and TRBJ1-4, with TRBD1 as a possible D gene (6 bases). The V and J ends lost 4 bases and 8 bases respectively, with 17 bases between them. The V gene's germline CDR1 is LGHNA and CDR2 YSLEER. The CDR3 runs 15 residues. CDR3 in amino acids: CASSPGGAVNEKLFF. The CDR3, as DNA: TGCGCCAGCAGCCCGGGGGGGGCCGTAAACGAAAAACTGTTTTTT.